What follows describes a single T cell receptor (beta chain). The entry originates in a study of PD-1 blockade in mismatch repair-deficient tumors. The CDR3 is 16 amino acids. The germline CDR1 and CDR2 sequences are GTSNPN and SVGIG (reference sequence). V was clipped by 0 bases and J by 6 bases; unmatched bases: 7. Generated by immunoSEQ multiplex PCR, the TCRdb table keeps only in-frame clones and is missing some. The sample yields 40,000 or so clones, roughly 88% seen once. J is TRBJ2-1 and V is TRBV30; TRBD2 aligns across 11 bases. The clonotype was recovered from an adult with mismatch repair-deficient cancer. The specimen was PBMCs, collected approximately 41 weeks after starting pembrolizumab. The CDR3 reads CAWSVPGLAGFNEQFF. The CDR3 region has the DNA TGTGCCTGGAGTGTACCCGGACTAGCGGGTTTCAATGAGCAGTTCTTC.